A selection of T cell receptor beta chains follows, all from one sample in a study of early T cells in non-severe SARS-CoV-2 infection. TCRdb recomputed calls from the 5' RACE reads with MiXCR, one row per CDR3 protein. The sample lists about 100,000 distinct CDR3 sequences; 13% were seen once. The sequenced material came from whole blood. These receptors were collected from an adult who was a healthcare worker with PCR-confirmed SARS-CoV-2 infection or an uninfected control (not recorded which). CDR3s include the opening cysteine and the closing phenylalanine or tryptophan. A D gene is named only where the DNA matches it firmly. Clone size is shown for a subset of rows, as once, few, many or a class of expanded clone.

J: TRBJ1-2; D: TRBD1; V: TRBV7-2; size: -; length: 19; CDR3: CASRWGTGEGGLTGYGYTF; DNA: TGTGCCAGCAGATGGGGGACAGGTGAAGGTGGCCTTACTGGGTATGGCTACACCTTC
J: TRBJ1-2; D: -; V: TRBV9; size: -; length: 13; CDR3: CASSRGVSYGYTF; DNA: TGTGCCAGCAGCCGAGGGGTCAGCTATGGCTACACCTTC
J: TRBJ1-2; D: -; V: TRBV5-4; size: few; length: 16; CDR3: CASSEGFRTSAYGYTF; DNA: TGTGCCAGCAGCGAGGGGTTCAGGACAAGCGCATATGGCTACACCTTC
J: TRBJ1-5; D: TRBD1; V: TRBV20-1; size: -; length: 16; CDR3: CSARDPFGTANQPQHF; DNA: TGCAGTGCTAGAGATCCCTTTGGGACAGCGAATCAGCCCCAGCATTTT
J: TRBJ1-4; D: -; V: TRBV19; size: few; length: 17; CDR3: CASSIWPPTATNEKLFF; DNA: TGTGCCAGTAGTATATGGCCCCCGACAGCAACTAATGAAAAACTGTTTTTT
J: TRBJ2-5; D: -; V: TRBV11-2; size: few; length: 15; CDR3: CASSYVTGGPETQYF; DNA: TGTGCCAGCAGCTACGTCACCGGCGGACCAGAGACCCAGTACTTC
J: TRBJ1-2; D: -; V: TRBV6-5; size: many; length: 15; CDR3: CASSSVPGDLYGYTF; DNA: TGTGCCAGCAGTTCCGTCCCTGGGGACCTCTATGGCTACACCTTC
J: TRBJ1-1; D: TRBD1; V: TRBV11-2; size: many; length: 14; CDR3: CASRRQGVNTEAFF; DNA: TGTGCCAGCAGGCGACAGGGGGTTAACACTGAAGCTTTCTTT
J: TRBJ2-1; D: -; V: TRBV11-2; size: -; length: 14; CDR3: CASSRQEIYNEQFF; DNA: TGTGCCAGCAGCCGACAGGAAATCTACAATGAGCAGTTCTTC
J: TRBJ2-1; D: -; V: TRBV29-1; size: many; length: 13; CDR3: CSVRQELYNEQFF; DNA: TGCAGCGTTCGCCAGGAGCTTTACAATGAGCAGTTCTTC
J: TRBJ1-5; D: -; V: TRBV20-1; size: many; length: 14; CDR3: CSAGGRDLRRPQHF; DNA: TGCAGTGCTGGGGGCAGGGACCTAAGGCGGCCCCAGCATTTT
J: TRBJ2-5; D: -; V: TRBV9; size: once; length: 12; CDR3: CASSADKETQYF; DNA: TGTGCCAGCAGCGCCGATAAAGAGACCCAGTACTTC
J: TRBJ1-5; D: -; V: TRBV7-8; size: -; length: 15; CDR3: CASSFEPYSNQPQHF; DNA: TGTGCCAGCAGCTTCGAACCTTATAGCAATCAGCCCCAGCATTTT
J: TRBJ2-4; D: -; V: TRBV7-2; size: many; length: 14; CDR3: CASSLARDGNIQYF; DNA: TGTGCCAGCAGCTTAGCCAGGGATGGGAACATTCAGTACTTC
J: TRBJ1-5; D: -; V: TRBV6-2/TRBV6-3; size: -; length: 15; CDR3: CASSYSVGINQPQHF; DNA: TGTGCCAGCAGTTACTCGGTCGGGATTAATCAGCCCCAGCATTTT
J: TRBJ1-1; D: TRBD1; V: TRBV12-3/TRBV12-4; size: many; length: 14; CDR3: CASTLTGSNTEAFF; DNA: TGTGCCAGCACCCTGACAGGGAGTAACACTGAAGCTTTCTTT
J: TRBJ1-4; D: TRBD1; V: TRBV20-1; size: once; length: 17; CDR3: CSARTDRGQTSNEKLFF; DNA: TGCAGTGCTAGAACGGACAGGGGGCAAACAAGTAATGAAAAACTGTTTTTT
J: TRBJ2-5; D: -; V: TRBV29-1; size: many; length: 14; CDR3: CSVLEPGHQETQYF; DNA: TGCAGCGTCCTAGAGCCGGGACACCAAGAGACCCAGTACTTC
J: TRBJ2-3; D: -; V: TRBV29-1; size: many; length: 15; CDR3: CSVRGGAPGLDTQYF; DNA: TGCAGCGTGAGAGGCGGGGCCCCAGGTTTAGATACGCAGTATTTT
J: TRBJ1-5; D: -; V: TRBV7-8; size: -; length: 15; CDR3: CASSLEQGRRQPQHF; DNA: TGTGCCAGCAGCTTAGAACAGGGAAGAAGGCAGCCCCAGCATTTT
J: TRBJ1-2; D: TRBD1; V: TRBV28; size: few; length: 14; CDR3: CASESSGTDYGYTF; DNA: TGTGCCAGTGAATCTTCCGGGACAGACTATGGCTACACCTTC
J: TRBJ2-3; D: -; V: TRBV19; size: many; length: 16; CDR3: CASSGGRQGRADTQYF; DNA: TGTGCCAGTAGTGGGGGGAGACAGGGAAGGGCAGATACGCAGTATTTT
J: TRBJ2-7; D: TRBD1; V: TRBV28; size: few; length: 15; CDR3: CASTPDGTGGVEQYF; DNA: TGTGCCAGCACCCCGGATGGGACAGGGGGTGTTGAGCAGTACTTC
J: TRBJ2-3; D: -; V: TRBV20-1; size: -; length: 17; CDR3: CSARTGRVSRVADTQYF; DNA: TGCAGTGCTAGGACCGGCAGGGTCAGTCGGGTGGCAGATACGCAGTATTTT
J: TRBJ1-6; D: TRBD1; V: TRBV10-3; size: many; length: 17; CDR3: CAISEASGTGLNSPLHF; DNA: TGTGCCATCAGTGAAGCCTCCGGGACAGGGCTAAATTCACCCCTCCACTTT
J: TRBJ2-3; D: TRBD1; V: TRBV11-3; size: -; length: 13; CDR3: CASSPGGSDTQYF; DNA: TGTGCCAGCAGCCCAGGGGGCTCAGATACGCAGTATTTT
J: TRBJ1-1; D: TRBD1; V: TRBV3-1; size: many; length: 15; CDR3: CASSQGQGGWTEAFF; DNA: TGTGCCAGCAGCCAAGGACAGGGAGGATGGACTGAAGCTTTCTTT
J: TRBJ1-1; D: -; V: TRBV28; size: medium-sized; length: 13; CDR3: CASSLIRNTEAFF; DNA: TGTGCCAGCAGTTTGATCAGGAACACTGAAGCTTTCTTT
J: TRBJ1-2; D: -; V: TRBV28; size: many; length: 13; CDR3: CASSEVLNYGYTF; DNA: TGTGCCAGCAGTGAGGTATTAAACTATGGCTACACCTTC
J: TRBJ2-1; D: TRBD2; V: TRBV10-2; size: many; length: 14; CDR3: CASSTSGGYNEQFF; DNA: TGCGCCAGCAGTACAAGCGGGGGGTACAATGAGCAGTTCTTC
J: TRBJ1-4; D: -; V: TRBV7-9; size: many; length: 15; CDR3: CASSTRDLANEKLFF; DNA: TGTGCCAGCAGCACCCGGGACCTGGCAAATGAAAAACTGTTTTTT
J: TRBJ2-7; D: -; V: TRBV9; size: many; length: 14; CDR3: CASSVTGSGYEQYF; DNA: TGTGCCAGCAGCGTAACAGGGTCTGGCTACGAGCAGTACTTC
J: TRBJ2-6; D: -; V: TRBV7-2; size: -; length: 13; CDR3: CASRDSGANVLTF; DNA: TGTGCCAGCAGGGACTCTGGGGCCAACGTCCTGACTTTC
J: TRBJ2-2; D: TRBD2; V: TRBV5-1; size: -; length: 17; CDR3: CASSPQLAGGPDGELFF; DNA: TGCGCCAGCAGCCCCCAACTAGCGGGGGGGCCCGACGGGGAGCTGTTTTTT
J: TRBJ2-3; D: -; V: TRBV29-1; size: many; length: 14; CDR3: CSVARVGSTDTQYF; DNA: TGCAGCGTCGCTAGAGTCGGCAGCACAGATACGCAGTATTTT
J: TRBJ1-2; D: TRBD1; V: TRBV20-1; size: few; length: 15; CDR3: CSARGRGLIYYGYTF; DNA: TGCAGTGCTAGAGGAAGGGGGCTTATATATTATGGCTACACCTTC
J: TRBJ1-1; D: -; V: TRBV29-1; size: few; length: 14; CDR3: CSVSYFRENTEAFF; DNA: TGCAGCGTTTCTTATTTTCGGGAGAACACTGAAGCTTTCTTT
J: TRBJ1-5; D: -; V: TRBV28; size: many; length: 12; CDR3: CASRKSAQPQHF; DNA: TGTGCCAGCAGGAAGTCGGCTCAGCCCCAGCATTTT
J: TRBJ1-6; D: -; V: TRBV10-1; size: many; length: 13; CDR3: CASRADYNSPLHF; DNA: TGCGCCAGCCGGGCCGATTATAATTCACCCCTCCACTTT
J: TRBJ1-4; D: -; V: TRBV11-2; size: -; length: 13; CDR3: CASSLVGVEKLFF; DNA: TGTGCCAGCAGCTTAGTTGGGGTCGAAAAACTGTTTTTT
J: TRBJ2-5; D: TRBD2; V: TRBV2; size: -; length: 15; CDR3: CASRARLAAEETQYF; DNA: TGTGCCAGCAGAGCCCGACTAGCGGCGGAAGAGACCCAGTACTTC
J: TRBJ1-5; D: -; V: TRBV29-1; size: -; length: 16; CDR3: CSVEDPWGFDNQPQHF; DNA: TGCAGCGTTGAAGATCCGTGGGGATTCGACAATCAGCCCCAGCATTTT
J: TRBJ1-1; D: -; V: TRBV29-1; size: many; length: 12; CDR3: CSVVSGNTEAFF; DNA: TGCAGCGTTGTCTCAGGGAACACTGAAGCTTTCTTT
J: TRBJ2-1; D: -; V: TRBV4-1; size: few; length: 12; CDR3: CASSHRYNEQFF; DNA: TGCGCCAGCAGCCACCGTTACAATGAGCAGTTCTTC
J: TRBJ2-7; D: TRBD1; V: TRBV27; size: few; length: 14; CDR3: CASSPRTGYAEQYF; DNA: TGTGCCAGCAGTCCGCGGACAGGGTACGCCGAGCAGTACTTC
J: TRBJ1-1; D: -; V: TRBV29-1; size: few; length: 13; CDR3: CSVVGQGATEAFF; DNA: TGCAGCGTTGTTGGGCAGGGAGCCACTGAAGCTTTCTTT
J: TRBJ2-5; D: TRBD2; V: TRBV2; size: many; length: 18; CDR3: CASSGEAGRARPPETQYF; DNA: TGTGCCAGCAGTGGTGAGGCCGGGAGGGCTAGACCACCAGAGACCCAGTACTTC
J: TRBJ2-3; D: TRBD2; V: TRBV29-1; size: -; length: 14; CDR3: CSVCSGGAGDTQYF; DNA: TGCAGCGTATGTAGCGGGGGGGCCGGCGATACGCAGTATTTT
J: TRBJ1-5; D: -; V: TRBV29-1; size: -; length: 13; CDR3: CSVGWASNQPQHF; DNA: TGCAGCGTTGGATGGGCTAGCAATCAGCCCCAGCATTTT